This T cell receptor beta chain was found in a study of blood T cell repertoires in COVID-19. Study-level background: Sites in the United States, Italy and Spain provided acute and convalescent COVID-19 samples.

Enrolled during active infection, Seattle patients were then followed longitudinally. Original methodology: Amplifying reference gene primers gave estimates of nucleated cell counts. Repertoires were generated with immunoSEQ multiplex PCR, while TCRdb's copy carries only in-frame clones and drops some. That table gives V, J and clone size, and the DNA gave D and trimming. The repertoire holds fewer than 450,000 clones, with approximately 90% as singletons. Germline CDR1 reads KGHDR; CDR2 reads SFDVKD. The length of the CDR3 is 13 residues. V gave up 9 bases and J gave up 3 bases, with 12 bases separating them.

This clonotype originated in a woman between 50 and 59 years old with COVID-19, enrolled during active disease. Sequenced input: peripheral blood. This chain connects TRBV24-1 to TRBJ2-3, with a possible D match to TRBD1 (8 bases). The CDR3 bases are TGTGCCACCGCACAGGGGGGGACAGATACGCAGTATTTT. It encodes CATAQGGTDTQYF.